This T cell receptor (beta chain) was identified during a study of blood T cell repertoires in COVID-19. Repertoires were generated with immunoSEQ multiplex PCR, while TCRdb's copy carries only in-frame clones and drops some. The sample lists about 490,000 clones; over 75% were seen once. On this clone itself: One junction end disagrees with the germline gene, perhaps due to a read error.

The sample taken for sequencing was peripheral blood. The sequence was obtained from a human donor in a cohort sampled during active COVID-19.

The chain's CDR3 is CASSSHSTGGSYEQYF. CDR3 nucleotide sequence: TGTGCTAGCAGTTCTCACTCAACAGGGGGCTCCTACGAGCAGTACTTC. The chain combines TRBV7-7 with TRBJ2-7, with 8 bases lining up with TRBD1. Germline loops: CDR1 SSHAT, CDR2 FNYEAQ (reference sequence). This CDR3 comprises 16 residues.